Listed here are 23 T cell receptor beta chains from one sample, sequenced in a study of control samples from healthy donors and cancer patients. The method was immunoSEQ multiplex PCR; TCRdb's version includes in-frame clones alone and lacks a portion of them. Of around 180,000 clones listed, 80% to 95% are singletons. Sample: blood. The source of these receptors is a woman in her 40s in good health.

The gene calls are TRBV7-9 and TRBJ1-6; D is unclear. The CDR3 runs 14 residues. V lost 1 base to trimming and J lost 10 bases, with 11 bases between them. Germline CDR1 SEHNR, CDR2 FQNEAQ (reference sequence). The CDR3 loop is CASSLGTDGSPLHF. CDR3 DNA: TGTGCCAGCAGCTTAGGAACAGACGGGTCACCCCTCCACTTT.

This chain links TRBV6-2 or TRBV6-3 with TRBJ2-2; the match to TRBD2 covers 7 bases. The CDR3 is 16 residues long. Trimming removed 4 bases from V and 0 bases from J; junction bases left unmatched: 5. The germline V gene has CDR1 MNHEY and CDR2 SVGEGT. The CDR3 reads CASSSWGGANTGELFF. CDR3 nucleotides: TGTGCCAGCAGTTCCTGGGGGGGGGCGAACACCGGGGAGCTGTTTTTT.

The chain carries TRBV6-5 and TRBJ1-3, with a weak D call TRBD1 (5 bases). The CDR3 covers 14 residues. From germline, CDR1 is MNHEY and CDR2 SVGAGI. V was clipped by 6 bases and J by 4 bases, with 13 bases between them. The CDR3 spells CASRDSGSGNTIYF. For the CDR3, the DNA is TGTGCCAGCAGGGATTCAGGGAGCGGAAACACCATATATTTT.

The chain is built from TRBV2 and TRBJ1-1, with a weak D call TRBD1 (5 bases). Germline CDR1 reads SNHLY; CDR2 reads FYNNEI. This CDR3 has 14 residues. V gave up 7 bases and J gave up 2 bases, with 14 bases separating them. The CDR3 sequence: CASITGVENTEAFF. DNA of the CDR3: TGTGCCAGCATAACAGGAGTCGAAAACACTGAAGCTTTCTTT.

V gene TRBV6-6 combines with J gene TRBJ2-5; TRBD2 might be the D (6 bases). V was trimmed by 6 bases and J by 3 bases, leaving 11 bases between them. The CDR3 runs to 13 residues. Per the germline V gene, CDR1 is MNHNY and CDR2 is SVGAGI (reference sequence). CDR3 DNA: TGTGCCAGCAGCAACAGGAGGGAAGAGACCCAGTACTTC. Encoded protein: CASSNRREETQYF.

The chain combines TRBV6-5 with TRBJ2-2, with D possibly being TRBD2 (5 bases). Trimming removed 7 bases at V and 5 bases at J, with 11 bases between. Germline-derived CDR1 and CDR2 are MNHEY and SVGAGI. The CDR3 consists of 13 residues. CDR3 DNA: TGTGCCAGCACCGCCCCGGGGACCGGGGAGCTGTTTTTT. It yields the protein CASTAPGTGELFF.

This chain uses TRBV7-2 with TRBJ2-2, with 9 bases that match TRBD2. This CDR3 has 17 residues. In germline, CDR1 is SGHTA, CDR2 FQGNSA. J was trimmed by 4 bases and V by 1 base; bases with no gene match: 7. The CDR3 loop reads CASSLEVARGGTGELFF. As DNA, the CDR3 is TGTGCCAGCAGCTTAGAGGTGGCGCGGGGGGGCACCGGGGAGCTGTTTTTT.

This clone was seen just once. This sequence joins TRBV4-1 and TRBJ1-6; TRBD1 agrees at 9 bases. The germline CDR1 and CDR2 sequences are MGHRA and YSYEKL. The CDR3 totals 14 residues. The ends lost 1 base at V and 9 bases at J; junction bases unmatched: 1. CDR3 amino acids: CASSQGTGASPLHF. The CDR3 DNA sequence: TGCGCCAGCAGCCAAGGGACAGGGGCTTCACCCCTCCACTTT.

The genes are TRBV2 and TRBJ1-2, with a tentative D call TRBD1 (6 bases). This CDR3 comprises 13 residues. Trimming took 4 bases from V and 13 from J, leaving 19 bases between them. Looked up from germline, CDR1 is SNHLY and CDR2 is FYNNEI. CDR3 residues: CASSGQPGTSVTF. The CDR3 DNA is TGTGCCAGCAGTGGACAACCCGGGACATCTGTCACCTTC.

The chain links TRBV15 to TRBJ1-1, with D perhaps TRBD1 (5 bases). V was shortened by 3 bases and J by 6 bases, with 11 bases between the two germline ends. CDR3 size: 13 residues. The germline V gene has CDR1 LNHNV and CDR2 YYDKDF (reference sequence). In nucleotides, the CDR3 is TGTGCCACCAGCAGGGACATAGGGGCTGAAGCTTTCTTT. The encoded protein is CATSRDIGAEAFF.

The chain couples TRBV12-3 or TRBV12-4 to TRBJ1-6; D not resolved. V was trimmed by 3 bases and J by 7 bases, leaving 7 bases between them. CDR3 length: 13 residues. DNA for the CDR3: TGTGCCAGCAGTTTGAGGGAGAATTCACCCCTCCACTTT. It yields the protein CASSLRENSPLHF.

This chain links TRBV7-3 with TRBJ2-1, with 11 positions matching TRBD2. Germline values: CDR1 SGHTA, CDR2 FQGTGA. CDR3 size: 15 residues. V trimming: 5 bases; J trimming: 6 bases; junction bases outside the gene matches: 6. In DNA, the CDR3 is TGTGCCAGCAGCGTTAGCGGGGGGGCGCGCAATGAGCAGTTCTTC. Its protein product is CASSVSGGARNEQFF.

This clone was seen a single time. The gene calls are TRBV5-4 and TRBJ2-7; D not certain. The CDR3 is made up of 14 amino acids. V lost 0 bases to trimming and J lost 4 bases, with 11 bases between them. The germline V gene encodes CDR1 SGHNT and CDR2 YYREEE (reference sequence). The CDR3 DNA reads as TGTGCCAGCAGCTTGGACGGGCCCCCTTACGAGCAGTACTTC. Protein: CASSLDGPPYEQYF. The full variable domain, with the rest looked up from reference TRBV5-4 and TRBJ2-7, is ETGVTQSPTHLIKTRGQQVTLRCSSQSGHNTVSWYQQALGQGPQFIFQYYREEENGRGNFPPRFSGLQFPNYSSELNVNALELDDSALYLCASSLDGPPYEQYFGPGTRLTVT.

V gene TRBV4-2 combines with J gene TRBJ2-1; TRBD2 agrees at 7 bases. Trimming cost V 0 bases and J 0 bases; bases outside gene matches: 8. CDR3 length equals 18 residues. Germline V gives CDR1 LGHNA, CDR2 YNFKEQ. CDR3 coding DNA: TGTGCCAGCAGCCAAGATCGACTAGCCATCCTCTCCTACAATGAGCAGTTCTTC. Translated, it gives CASSQDRLAILSYNEQFF.

The gene calls are TRBV6-5 and TRBJ1-2; 8 bases fit TRBD1. CDR1 and CDR2 (germline): MNHEY, SVGAGI. The CDR3 totals 13 residues. V was pared by 6 bases and J by 8 bases, with 8 bases of the junction left unmatched. The CDR3 DNA reads TGTGCCAGCAGGACAGGGGAATCTCGCGGCTACACCTTC. Protein sequence: CASRTGESRGYTF.

This chain joins TRBV5-5 and TRBJ2-5; possibly TRBD2 for D (6 bases). The CDR3 is 17 residues long. Germline lookup yields CDR1 SGHKS and CDR2 YYEKEE (reference sequence). Trimming removed 0 bases from V and 1 base from J, with 16 bases in between. In DNA, the CDR3 is TGTGCCAGCAGCTTGGTGGCTTTGCGGGGACTCCAAGAGACCCAGTACTTC. This encodes CASSLVALRGLQETQYF.

The chain joins TRBV5-6 to TRBJ2-7, with 7 positions matching TRBD1. CDR1 is SGHDT, CDR2 YYEEEE, per germline. Trimming removed 4 bases from V and 6 bases from J; junction bases left unmatched: 10. The CDR3 extends over 14 amino acids. CDR3 protein: CASSRRTGRGEQYF. CDR3 sequence (DNA): TGTGCCAGCAGCCGCCGGACAGGTAGGGGCGAGCAGTACTTC.

The V gene is TRBV29-1, the J gene TRBJ1-1; possibly TRBD1 for D (6 bases). This CDR3 contains 14 residues. In germline, CDR1 is SQVTM, CDR2 ANQGSEA. The CDR3 sequence is CMVSGGELNTEAFF. The CDR3 region has the DNA TGCATGGTATCCGGGGGCGAGTTGAACACTGAAGCTTTCTTT.

In DNA form, the CDR3 reads TGTGCCACCAGCAGAGAACATGCCAGGCTGTTTTTT. As protein: CATSREHARLFF. The chain combines TRBV15 with TRBJ1-4; D remains unclear. CDR3 length: 12 residues. Trimming took off 0 bases at V and 14 bases at J, with 10 bases between the two ends. The V gene's germline CDR1 is LNHNV and CDR2 YYDKDF (reference sequence).

J is TRBJ2-1 and V is TRBV11-2; 8 nucleotides line up with TRBD2. The CDR3 has 17 residues. The germline gives CDR1 SGHAT, CDR2 FQNNGV. V shed 0 bases and J 6 bases; nucleotides not matched to a gene: 10. CDR3 DNA: TGTGCCAGCAGCTTAGATCTTTCGGGGGGGCCTTTCAATGAGCAGTTCTTC. This sequence encodes CASSLDLSGGPFNEQFF.

The V and J genes are TRBV10-3 and TRBJ2-2, with D possibly being TRBD1 or TRBD2 (5 bases each). CDR1 and CDR2 from the germline V gene are ENHRY and SYGVKD. This CDR3 is built from 15 residues. V dropped 6 bases and J dropped 1 base, with 12 bases sitting between them. The CDR3: CAIRAGTENTGELFF. As DNA, the CDR3 is TGTGCCATCAGGGCCGGGACCGAGAACACCGGGGAGCTGTTTTTT.

The CDR3 region is CASSPDGPNTEAFF. The CDR3 nucleotides read TGTGCCAGCAGCCCCGACGGGCCGAACACTGAAGCTTTCTTT. The chain joins TRBV2 to TRBJ1-1; D unclear. With 6 bases removed from V and 1 base from J, the gap between germline ends came to 12 bases. CDR1 and CDR2 from the germline V gene are SNHLY and FYNNEI. The CDR3 totals 14 residues.

CDR3 nucleotide sequence: TGCGCCAGCAGCGGGACAGATGGAAACACCATATATTTT. Its translation is CASSGTDGNTIYF. This chain connects TRBV5-1 to TRBJ1-3, with TRBD1 matching over 7 bases. J gave up 3 bases and V 4 bases, and 1 base lay outside the gene matches. Looked up from germline, CDR1 is SGHRS and CDR2 is YFSETQ. The CDR3 is 13 residues long.